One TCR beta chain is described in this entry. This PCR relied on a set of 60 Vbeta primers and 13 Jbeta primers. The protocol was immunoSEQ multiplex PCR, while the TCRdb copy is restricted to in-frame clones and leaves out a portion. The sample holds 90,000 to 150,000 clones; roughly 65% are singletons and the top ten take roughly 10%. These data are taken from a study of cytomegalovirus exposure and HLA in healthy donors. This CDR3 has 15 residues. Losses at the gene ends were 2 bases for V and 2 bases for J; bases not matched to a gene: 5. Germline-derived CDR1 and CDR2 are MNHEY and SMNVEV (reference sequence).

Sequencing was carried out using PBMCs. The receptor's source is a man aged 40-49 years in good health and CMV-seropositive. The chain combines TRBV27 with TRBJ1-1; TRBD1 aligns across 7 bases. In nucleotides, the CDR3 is TGTGCCAGCAGTTTAAGGACAGGTTTTAACACTGAAGCTTTCTTT. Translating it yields CASSLRTGFNTEAFF.